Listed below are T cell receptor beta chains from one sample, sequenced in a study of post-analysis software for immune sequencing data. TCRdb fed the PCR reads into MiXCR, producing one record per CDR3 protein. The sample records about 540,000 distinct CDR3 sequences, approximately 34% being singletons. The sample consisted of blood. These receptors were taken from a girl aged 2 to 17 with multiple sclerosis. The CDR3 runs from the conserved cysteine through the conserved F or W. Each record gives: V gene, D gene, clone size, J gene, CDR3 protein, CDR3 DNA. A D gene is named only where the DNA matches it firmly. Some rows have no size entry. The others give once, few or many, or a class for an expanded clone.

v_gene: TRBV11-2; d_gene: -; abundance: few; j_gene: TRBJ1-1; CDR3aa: CASSSSAGPVAEAFF; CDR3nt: TGTGCCAGCAGCTCATCGGCGGGGCCGGTCGCTGAAGCTTTCTTT
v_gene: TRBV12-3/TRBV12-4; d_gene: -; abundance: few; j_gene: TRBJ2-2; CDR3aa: CASSLRRGSTGELFF; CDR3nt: TGTGCCAGCAGTTTGAGACGCGGCAGCACCGGGGAGCTGTTTTTT
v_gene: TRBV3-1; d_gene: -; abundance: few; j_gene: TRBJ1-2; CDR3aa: CASSLQPTYGYTF; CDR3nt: TGTGCCAGCAGCCTTCAACCAACCTATGGCTACACCTTC
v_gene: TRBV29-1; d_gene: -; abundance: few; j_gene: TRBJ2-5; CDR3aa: CSVAASQETQYF; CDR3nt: TGCAGCGTTGCAGCCAGCCAAGAGACCCAGTACTTC
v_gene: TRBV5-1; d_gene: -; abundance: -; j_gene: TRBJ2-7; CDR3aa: CASSPSQGLYEQYF; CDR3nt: TGCGCCAGCAGCCCCTCCCAGGGACTCTACGAGCAGTACTTC
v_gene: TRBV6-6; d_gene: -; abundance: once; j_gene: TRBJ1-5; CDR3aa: CASSYSHTDQPQHF; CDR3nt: TGTGCCAGCAGTTACTCCCACACGGATCAGCCCCAGCATTTT
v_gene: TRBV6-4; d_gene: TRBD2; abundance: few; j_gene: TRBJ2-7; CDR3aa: CASSTGLKNEQYF; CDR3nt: TGTGCCAGTTCGACGGGACTAAAGAACGAGCAGTACTTC
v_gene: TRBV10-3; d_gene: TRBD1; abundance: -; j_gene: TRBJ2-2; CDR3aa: CAIAGTGPAGELFF; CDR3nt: TGTGCCATCGCCGGGACAGGCCCCGCCGGGGAGCTGTTTTTT
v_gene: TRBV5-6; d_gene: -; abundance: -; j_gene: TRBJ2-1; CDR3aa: CASSLAWGQIEYNEQFF; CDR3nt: TGTGCCAGCAGCTTGGCCTGGGGGCAGATTGAATACAATGAGCAGTTCTTC
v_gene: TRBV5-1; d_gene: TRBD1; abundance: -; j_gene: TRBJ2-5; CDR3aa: CASTPGGLTETQYF; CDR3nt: TGCGCCAGCACGCCAGGGGGTCTTACGGAGACCCAGTACTTC
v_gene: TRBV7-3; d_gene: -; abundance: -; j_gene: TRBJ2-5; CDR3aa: CASSRHLKETQYF; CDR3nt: TGTGCCAGCAGCAGGCACCTAAAAGAGACCCAGTACTTC
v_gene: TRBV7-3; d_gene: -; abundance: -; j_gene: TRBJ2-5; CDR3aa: CASSLTFGAGEQYF; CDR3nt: TGTGCCAGCAGCTTAACGTTTGGGGCTGGTGAGCAGTACTTC
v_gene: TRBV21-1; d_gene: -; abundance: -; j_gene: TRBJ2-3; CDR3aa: CASSNGQPTDTQYF; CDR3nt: TGTGCCAGCAGCAACGGACAACCCACAGATACGCAGTATTTT
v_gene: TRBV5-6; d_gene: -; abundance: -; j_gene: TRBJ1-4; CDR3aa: CASSLRTLATNEKLFF; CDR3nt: TGTGCCAGCAGCTTGCGGACCCTCGCAACTAATGAAAAACTGTTTTTT
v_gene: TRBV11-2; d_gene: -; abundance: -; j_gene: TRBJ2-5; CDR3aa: CASTPGRVEETQYF; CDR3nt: TGTGCCAGCACCCCGGGCCGGGTAGAGGAGACCCAGTACTTC
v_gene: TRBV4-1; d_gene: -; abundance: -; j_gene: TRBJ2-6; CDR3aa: CASSQGSNSGANVLTF; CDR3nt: TGCGCCAGCAGCCAGGGCTCTAACTCTGGGGCCAACGTCCTGACTTTC
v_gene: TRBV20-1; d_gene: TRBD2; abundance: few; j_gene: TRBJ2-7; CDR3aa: CSARAKSLAGRFYEQYF; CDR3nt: TGCAGTGCTAGAGCAAAATCTCTAGCGGGGCGCTTCTACGAGCAGTACTTC
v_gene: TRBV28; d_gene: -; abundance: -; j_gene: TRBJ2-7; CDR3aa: CASSLSSEQYF; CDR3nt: TGTGCCAGCAGTTTATCATCCGAGCAGTACTTC
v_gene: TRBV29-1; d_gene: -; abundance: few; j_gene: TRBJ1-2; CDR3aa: CSVARGNEAGRYGYTF; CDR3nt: TGCAGCGTTGCTCGGGGAAATGAAGCAGGGAGATATGGCTACACCTTC
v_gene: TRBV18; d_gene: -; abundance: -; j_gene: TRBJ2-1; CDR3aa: CASSPGPGGEQFF; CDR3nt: TGTGCCAGCTCACCAGGTCCAGGCGGCGAGCAGTTCTTC
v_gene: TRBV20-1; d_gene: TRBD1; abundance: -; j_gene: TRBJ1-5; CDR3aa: CSAHGDREEDQPQHF; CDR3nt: TGCAGTGCACACGGGGACAGGGAGGAGGATCAGCCCCAGCATTTT
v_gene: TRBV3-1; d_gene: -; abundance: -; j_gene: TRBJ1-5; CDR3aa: CASSQAVTQPQHF; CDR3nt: TGTGCCAGCAGCCAAGCTGTAACCCAGCCCCAGCATTTT
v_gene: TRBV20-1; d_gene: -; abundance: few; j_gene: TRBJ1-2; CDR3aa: CSARFPRVNYGYTF; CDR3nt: TGCAGTGCTAGGTTCCCCAGAGTTAACTATGGCTACACCTTC